This T cell receptor beta chain was obtained from a study of T cell responses to AZD1222 COVID-19 vaccine. Study findings and constraints: Just six AZD1222 recipients tested seropositive at baseline. Clonal diversity may have been underestimated, and the donors were mostly white British, with more females than males.

Profiling relied on immunoSEQ multiplex PCR, and the TCRdb table lists in-frame clones only, not all of them. The data show 80,000 or so clones, roughly nine tenths seen once. This clone has a single count. The target antigen is unknown. This CDR3 has 15 amino acids. Trimming took 4 bases from V and 3 from J; bases not matched to a gene: 4. The germline V gene has CDR1 LNHDA and CDR2 SQIVND (reference sequence). The sample was peripheral blood, taken 28 days after the second AZD1222 dose. J is TRBJ2-7 and V is TRBV19, with 12 bases aligning to TRBD2. This TCR was sampled from an adult who received the AZD1222 COVID-19 vaccine. The CDR3, as DNA: TGTGCCAGTAGTACTTCGGGACTAGCGGGCTACGAGCAGTACTTC. Its protein is CASSTSGLAGYEQYF.